Listed below are T cell receptor beta chains from one sample, sequenced in a study of CD8+ T cells in alopecia areata. TCRdb's table, derived via immunoSEQ multiplex PCR, lists solely in-frame clones and lacks some. The sample shows more than 150,000 clones, roughly 46% of them seen only once. Sequencing was performed on CD8+ T cells sorted from blood, taken around week 53, from a patient treated with tofacitinib. All receptors come from a human donor with alopecia areata. Each CDR3 is given with its conserved first and last residue. A D gene is named only where the DNA matches it firmly. A row's size may be missing; if present it is once, few, many or a size class.

TRBJ2-1 . . 16 TRBV5-1 TGCGCCAGCAGCTTGAAGGTCAGGGAGGCCCACAATGAGCAGTTCTTC CASSLKVREAHNEQFF
TRBJ2-1 . . 15 TRBV5-1 TGCGCCAGCAGCAGTCCACAGAGCTCCTACAATGAGCAGTTCTTC CASSSPQSSYNEQFF
TRBJ1-2 . . 13 TRBV30 TGTGCCTGGAACGATGGGGTCTACTATGGCTACACCTTC CAWNDGVYYGYTF
TRBJ2-3 TRBD2 once 16 TRBV5-4 TGTGCCAGCAGCTTGTTCGGCGGGGGGATTACAGATACGCAGTATTTT CASSLFGGGITDTQYF
TRBJ1-5 . few 12 TRBV5-6 TGTGCCAGCAGCTTGGTGGGGCAGCCCCAGCATTTT CASSLVGQPQHF
TRBJ1-1 . . 14 TRBV2 TGTGCCAGCAGTGAGGCAGGCCGACACACTGAAGCTTTCTTT CASSEAGRHTEAFF
TRBJ1-2 . . 14 TRBV6-5 TGTGCCAGCAGACCGGACAATGACCATTATGGCTACACCTTC CASRPDNDHYGYTF
TRBJ2-2 . . 15 TRBV30 TGTGCCTGGAGGGAGGAGTTCGCGAACACCGGGGAGCTGTTTTTT CAWREEFANTGELFF
TRBJ2-3 . few 16 TRBV11-1 TGTGCCAGCAGCCTCTTGACTGAATATTCCACAGATACGCAGTATTTT CASSLLTEYSTDTQYF
TRBJ2-7 . . 16 TRBV5-6 TGTGCCAGCAGCTTGGCCGGGGGACGGAACTCCTACGAGCAGTACTTC CASSLAGGRNSYEQYF
TRBJ2-3 . . 14 TRBV15 TGTGCCACCAGCAGAGCTCTCAGACTGGATACGCAGTATTTT CATSRALRLDTQYF
TRBJ1-4 TRBD1 few 16 TRBV2 TGTGCCATCCGGGACAGAAGCTTCGCAACTAATGAAAAACTGTTTTTT CAIRDRSFATNEKLFF
TRBJ1-6 TRBD1 . 16 TRBV27 TGTGCCAGCAGTTTATCGGGACAGGGGAGAGGCTCACCCCTCCACTTT CASSLSGQGRGSPLHF
TRBJ2-7 TRBD1 few 16 TRBV4-3 TGCGCCAGCAGCCAAGATGGGGACAGGGGTTCCCACGAGCAGTACTTC CASSQDGDRGSHEQYF
TRBJ2-7 . . 14 TRBV18 TGTGCCAGCTCAACGGACCTTAAGCTCGACGAGCAGTACTTC CASSTDLKLDEQYF